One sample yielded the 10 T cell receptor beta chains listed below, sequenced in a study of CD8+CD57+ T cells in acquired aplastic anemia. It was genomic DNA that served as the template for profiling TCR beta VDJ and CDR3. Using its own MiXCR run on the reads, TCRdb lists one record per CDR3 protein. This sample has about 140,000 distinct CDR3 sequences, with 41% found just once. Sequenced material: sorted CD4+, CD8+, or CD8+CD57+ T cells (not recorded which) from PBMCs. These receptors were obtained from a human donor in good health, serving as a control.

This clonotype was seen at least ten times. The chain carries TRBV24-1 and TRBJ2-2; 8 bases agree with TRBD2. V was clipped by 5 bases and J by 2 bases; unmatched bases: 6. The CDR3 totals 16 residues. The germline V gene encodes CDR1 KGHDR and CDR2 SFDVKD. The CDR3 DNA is TGTGCCACCAGTGTTTCAACTAGCGGTAACACCGGGGAGCTGTTTTTT. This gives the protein CATSVSTSGNTGELFF.

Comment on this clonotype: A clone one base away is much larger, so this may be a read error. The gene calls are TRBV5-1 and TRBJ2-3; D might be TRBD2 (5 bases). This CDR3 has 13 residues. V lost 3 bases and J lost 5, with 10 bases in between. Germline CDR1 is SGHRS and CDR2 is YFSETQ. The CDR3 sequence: CASSSGKVDTQYF. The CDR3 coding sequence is TGCGCCAGCAGCTCCGGGAAGGTAGATACGCAGTATTTT.

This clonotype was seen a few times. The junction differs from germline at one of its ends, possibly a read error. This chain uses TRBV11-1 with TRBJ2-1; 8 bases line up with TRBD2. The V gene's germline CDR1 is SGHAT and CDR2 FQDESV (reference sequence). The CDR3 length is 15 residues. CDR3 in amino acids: CASSSTSVVFNERFF. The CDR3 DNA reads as TGTGCCAGCAGCTCGACTAGCGTGGTTTTCAATGAGCGGTTCTTC. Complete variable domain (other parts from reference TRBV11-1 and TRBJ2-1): EAEVAQSPRYKITEKSQAVAFWCDPISGHATLYWYRQILGQGPELLVQFQDESVVDDSQLPKDRFSAERLKGVDSTLKIQPAELGDSAMYLCASSSTSVVFNERFFGPGTRLTVL.

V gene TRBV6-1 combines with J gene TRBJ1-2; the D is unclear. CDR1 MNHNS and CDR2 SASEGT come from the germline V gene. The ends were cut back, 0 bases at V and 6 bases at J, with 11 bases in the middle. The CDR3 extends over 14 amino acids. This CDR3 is CASSEAHYSHGYTF. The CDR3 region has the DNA TGTGCCAGCAGTGAAGCCCACTACAGCCATGGCTACACCTTC.

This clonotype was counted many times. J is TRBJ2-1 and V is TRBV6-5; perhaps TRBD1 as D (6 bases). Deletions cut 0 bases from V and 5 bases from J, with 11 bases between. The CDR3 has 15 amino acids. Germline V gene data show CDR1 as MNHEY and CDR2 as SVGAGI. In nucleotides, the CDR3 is TGTGCCAGCAGTTACTCAAGGGGGACCCACAATGAGCAGTTCTTC. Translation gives CASSYSRGTHNEQFF.

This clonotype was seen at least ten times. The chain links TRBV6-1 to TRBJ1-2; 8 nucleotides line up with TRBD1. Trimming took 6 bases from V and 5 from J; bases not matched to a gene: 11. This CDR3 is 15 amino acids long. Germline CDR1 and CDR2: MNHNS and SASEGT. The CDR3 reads CASSRTGTDLYGYTF. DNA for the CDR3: TGTGCCAGCAGCCGGACAGGGACTGACCTATATGGCTACACCTTC.

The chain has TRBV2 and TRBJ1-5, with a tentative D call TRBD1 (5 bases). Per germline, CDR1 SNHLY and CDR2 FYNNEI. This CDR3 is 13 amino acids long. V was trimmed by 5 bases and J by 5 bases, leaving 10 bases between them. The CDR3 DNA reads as TGTGCCAGCAGTTCCGGGGACCATCAGCCCCAGCATTTT. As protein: CASSSGDHQPQHF.

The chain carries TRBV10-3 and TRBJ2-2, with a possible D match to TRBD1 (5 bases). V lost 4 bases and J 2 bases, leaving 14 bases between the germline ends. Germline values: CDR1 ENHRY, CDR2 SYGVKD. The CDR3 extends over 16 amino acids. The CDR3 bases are TGTGCCATCAGTGTAAAAGACAGACGAAACACCGGGGAGCTGTTTTTT. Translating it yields CAISVKDRRNTGELFF.

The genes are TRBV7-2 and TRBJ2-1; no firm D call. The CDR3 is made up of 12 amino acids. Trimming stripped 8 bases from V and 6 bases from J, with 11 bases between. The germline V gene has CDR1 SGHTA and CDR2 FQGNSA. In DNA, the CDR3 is TGTGCCAGCGCTCGGACGGTCAATGAGCAGTTCTTC. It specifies CASARTVNEQFF.

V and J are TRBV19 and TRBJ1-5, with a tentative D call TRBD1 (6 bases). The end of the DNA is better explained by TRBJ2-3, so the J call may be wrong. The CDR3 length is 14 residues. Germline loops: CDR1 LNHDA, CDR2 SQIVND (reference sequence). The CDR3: CASSFETGRQPQYF. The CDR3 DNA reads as TGTGCCAGTAGTTTCGAGACAGGACGTCAGCCCCAGTATTTT.